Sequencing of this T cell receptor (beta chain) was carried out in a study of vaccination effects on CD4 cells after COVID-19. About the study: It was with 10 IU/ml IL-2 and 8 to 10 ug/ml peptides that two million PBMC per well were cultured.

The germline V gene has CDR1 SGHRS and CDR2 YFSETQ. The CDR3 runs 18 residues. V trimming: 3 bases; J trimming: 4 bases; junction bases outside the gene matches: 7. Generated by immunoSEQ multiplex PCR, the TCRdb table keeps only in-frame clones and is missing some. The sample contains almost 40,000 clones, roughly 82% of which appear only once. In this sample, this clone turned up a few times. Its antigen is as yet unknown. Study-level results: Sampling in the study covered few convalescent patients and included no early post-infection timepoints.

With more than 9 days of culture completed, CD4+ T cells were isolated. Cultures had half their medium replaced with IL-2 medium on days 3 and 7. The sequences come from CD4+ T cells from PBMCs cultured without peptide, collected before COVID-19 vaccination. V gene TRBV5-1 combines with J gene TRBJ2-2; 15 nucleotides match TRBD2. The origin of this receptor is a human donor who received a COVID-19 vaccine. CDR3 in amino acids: CASSSGLAGGPGTGELFF. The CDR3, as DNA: TGCGCCAGCAGCTCCGGACTAGCGGGGGGGCCGGGCACCGGGGAGCTGTTTTTT.